This entry is about one TCR beta chain. No antigen is known for it. The data were taken from a study of blood T cells in healthy people across ages. The V segment lost 8 bases and the J segment 1 base; nucleotides outside the gene matches: 0. The CDR3 has 13 amino acids. CDR1 is KGHSH and CDR2 is LQKENI in the germline V gene. General study findings and limits: In older individuals, TCR beta diversity per million T cells was lower, falling roughly linearly with age. There were more naive CD4+ cells and higher diversity in long-lived donors than in aged donors. Without sorted subsets, naive and antigen-experienced compartments could not be conclusively compared.

Isolation per sample recovered at least 7 million PBMCs. The second PCR ran roughly 7 to 11 cycles with a sample-barcoded 5' primer and J-beta primers. TCRdb redid the calling of the 5' RACE reads with MiXCR, one entry per CDR3 protein. The sample yields some 730,000 distinct CDR3 sequences, approximately 21% seen once. The chain is built from TRBV18 and TRBJ1-5, with TRBD1 matching over 9 bases. The sample taken for sequencing was blood. This receptor was taken from a man in his 70s in good health. In DNA, the CDR3 is TGTGCCAGCGGGACAGGGAGCAATCAGCCCCAGCATTTT. As protein: CASGTGSNQPQHF.